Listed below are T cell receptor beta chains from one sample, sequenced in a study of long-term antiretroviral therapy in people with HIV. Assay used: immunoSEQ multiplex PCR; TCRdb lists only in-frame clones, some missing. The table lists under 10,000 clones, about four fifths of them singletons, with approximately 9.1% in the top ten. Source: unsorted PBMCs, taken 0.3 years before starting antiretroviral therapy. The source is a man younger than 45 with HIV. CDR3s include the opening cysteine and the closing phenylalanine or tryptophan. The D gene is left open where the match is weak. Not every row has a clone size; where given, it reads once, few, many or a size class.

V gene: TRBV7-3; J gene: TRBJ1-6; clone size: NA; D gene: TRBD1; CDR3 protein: CASSPPHRDRESSYNSPLHF; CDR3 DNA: TGTGCCAGCAGCCCCCCCCACCGGGACAGGGAGAGCTCCTATAATTCACCCCTCCACTTT
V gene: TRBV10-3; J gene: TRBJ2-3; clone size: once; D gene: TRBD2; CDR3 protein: CAIGRGGPDTQYF; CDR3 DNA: TGTGCCATCGGGCGGGGGGGCCCAGATACGCAGTATTTT
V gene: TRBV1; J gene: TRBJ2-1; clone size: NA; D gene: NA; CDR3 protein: CTSTLSGGASYNEQFF; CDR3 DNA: TGCACCAGCACCCTCAGCGGGGGGGCCTCCTACAATGAGCAGTTCTTC
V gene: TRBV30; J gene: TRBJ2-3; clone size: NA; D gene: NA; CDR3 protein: CAWSVGSPRQYF; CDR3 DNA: TGTGCCTGGAGTGTCGGCTCTCCAAGGCAGTATTTT
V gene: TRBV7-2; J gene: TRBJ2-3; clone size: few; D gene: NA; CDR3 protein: CASSLGDSLTDTQYF; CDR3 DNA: TGTGCCAGCAGCTTAGGAGACAGCCTCACAGATACGCAGTATTTT
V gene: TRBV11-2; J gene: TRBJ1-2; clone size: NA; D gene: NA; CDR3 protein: CASSPLAGQIGGSYTF; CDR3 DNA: TGTGCCAGCAGCCCGCTGGCAGGACAAATTGGAGGGAGCTACACCTTC
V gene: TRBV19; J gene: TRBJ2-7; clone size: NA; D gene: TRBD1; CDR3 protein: CASSPRTGVANEQYF; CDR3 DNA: TGTGCCAGTAGTCCGCGGACAGGCGTCGCCAACGAGCAGTACTTC
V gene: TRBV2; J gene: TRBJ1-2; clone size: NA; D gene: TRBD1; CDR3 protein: CASSGQGAGYTF; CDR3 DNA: TGTGCCAGCAGTGGACAGGGGGCCGGCTACACCTTC
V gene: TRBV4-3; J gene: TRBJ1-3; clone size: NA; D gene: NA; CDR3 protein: CASSQDRARSSGNTIYF; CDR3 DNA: TGCGCCAGCAGCCAAGACAGGGCGCGGAGCTCTGGAAACACCATATATTTT
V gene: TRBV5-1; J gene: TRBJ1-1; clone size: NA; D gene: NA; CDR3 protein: CASSLGGVYTEAFF; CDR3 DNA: TGCGCCAGCAGCTTGGGAGGGGTGTACACTGAAGCTTTCTTT
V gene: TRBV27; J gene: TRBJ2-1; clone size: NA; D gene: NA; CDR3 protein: CASSLSNEQFF; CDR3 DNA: TGTGCCAGCAGTTTATCAAATGAGCAGTTCTTC
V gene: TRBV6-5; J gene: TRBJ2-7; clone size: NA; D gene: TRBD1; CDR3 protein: CASSTGTVAYEQYF; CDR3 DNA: TGTGCCAGCAGCACCGGGACAGTTGCCTACGAGCAGTACTTC
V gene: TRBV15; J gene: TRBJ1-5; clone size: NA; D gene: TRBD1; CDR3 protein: CATSRGDRALNQPQHF; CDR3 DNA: TGTGCCACCAGCAGAGGGGACAGGGCGCTCAATCAGCCCCAGCATTTT
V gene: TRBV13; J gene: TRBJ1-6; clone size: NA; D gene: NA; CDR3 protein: CASSSGIAQVSSPLHF; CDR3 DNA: TGTGCCAGCAGCTCTGGGATAGCCCAAGTGAGTTCACCCCTCCACTTT
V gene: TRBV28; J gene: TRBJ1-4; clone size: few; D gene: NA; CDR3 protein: CASSTSEGPNEKLFF; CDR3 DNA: TGTGCCAGCAGTACCTCAGAGGGGCCTAATGAAAAACTGTTTTTT
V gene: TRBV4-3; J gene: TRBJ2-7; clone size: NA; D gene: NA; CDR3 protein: CASSQDYKLYEQYF; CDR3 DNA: TGCGCCAGCAGCCAAGATTATAAGTTATACGAGCAGTACTTC
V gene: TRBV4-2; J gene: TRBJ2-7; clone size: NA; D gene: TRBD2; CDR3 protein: CASSQGLAGVGEQYF; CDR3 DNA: TGTGCCAGCAGCCAAGGCCTAGCGGGAGTTGGTGAGCAGTACTTC
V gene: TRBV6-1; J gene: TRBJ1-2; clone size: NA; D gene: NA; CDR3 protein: CASSLGQSGPGYTF; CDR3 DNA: TGTGCCAGCAGCCTCGGACAGTCAGGCCCGGGCTACACCTTC
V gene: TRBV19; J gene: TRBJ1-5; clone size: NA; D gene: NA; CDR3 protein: CASRRYNQPQHF; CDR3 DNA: TGTGCCAGTAGACGGTACAATCAGCCCCAGCATTTT
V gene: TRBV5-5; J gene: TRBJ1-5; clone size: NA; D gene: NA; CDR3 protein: CASSTGTVGQPQHF; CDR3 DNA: TGTGCCAGCAGCACTGGGACGGTTGGTCAGCCCCAGCATTTT
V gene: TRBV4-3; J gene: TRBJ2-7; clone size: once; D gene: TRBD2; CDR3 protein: CASSQGRLAGEGGYEQYF; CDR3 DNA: TGCGCCAGCAGCCAAGGCCGACTAGCGGGAGAAGGAGGCTACGAGCAGTACTTC
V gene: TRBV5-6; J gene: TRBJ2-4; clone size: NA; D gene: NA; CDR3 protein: CASSFPTESTDIQYF; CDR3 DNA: TGTGCCAGCAGCTTCCCGACAGAATCTACAGACATTCAGTACTTC
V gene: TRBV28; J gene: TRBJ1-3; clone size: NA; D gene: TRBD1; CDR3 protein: CACGTGVINTIYF; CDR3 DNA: TGTGCCTGCGGGACAGGGGTTATCAACACCATATATTTT
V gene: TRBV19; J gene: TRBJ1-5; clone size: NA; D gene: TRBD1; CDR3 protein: CASSTDRLNQPQHF; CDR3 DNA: TGTGCCAGTAGTACGGACAGGCTGAATCAGCCCCAGCATTTT
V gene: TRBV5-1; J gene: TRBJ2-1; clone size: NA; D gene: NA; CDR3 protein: CASSLSGGWDEQFF; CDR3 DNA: TGCGCCAGCAGCTTGTCTGGGGGCTGGGATGAGCAGTTCTTC
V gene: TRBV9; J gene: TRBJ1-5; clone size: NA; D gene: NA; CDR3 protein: CASSPDSGNQPQHF; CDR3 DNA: TGTGCCAGCAGCCCAGACAGTGGCAATCAGCCCCAGCATTTT
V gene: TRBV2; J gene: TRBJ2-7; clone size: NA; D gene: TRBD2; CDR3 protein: CASSKPGLAGREQYF; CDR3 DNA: TGTGCCAGCAGTAAACCGGGACTAGCGGGAAGGGAGCAGTACTTC
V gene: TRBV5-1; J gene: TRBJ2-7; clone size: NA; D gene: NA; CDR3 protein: CASSSRDGAAFYEQYF; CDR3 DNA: TGCGCCAGCAGCTCTCGGGACGGGGCAGCCTTTTACGAGCAGTACTTC
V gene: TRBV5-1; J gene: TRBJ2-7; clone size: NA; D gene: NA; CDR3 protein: CASSFHRAYEQYF; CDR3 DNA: TGCGCCAGCAGCTTTCACAGAGCTTACGAGCAGTACTTC
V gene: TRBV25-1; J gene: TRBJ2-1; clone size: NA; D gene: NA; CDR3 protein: CASSEFRVLHNEQFF; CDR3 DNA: TGTGCCAGCAGTGAATTCAGGGTTCTACACAATGAGCAGTTCTTC
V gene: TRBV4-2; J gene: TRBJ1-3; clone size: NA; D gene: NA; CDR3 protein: CASSQDNTSGNTIYF; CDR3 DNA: TGTGCCAGCAGCCAAGATAATACCTCTGGAAACACCATATATTTT
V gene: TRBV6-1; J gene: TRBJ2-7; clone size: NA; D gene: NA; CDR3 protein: CASSEVIFGRGYEQYF; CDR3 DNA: TGTGCCAGCAGTGAAGTCATCTTCGGGCGAGGGTACGAGCAGTACTTC
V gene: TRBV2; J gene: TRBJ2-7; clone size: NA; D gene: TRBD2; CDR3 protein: CASRVGTSGIPSDEQYF; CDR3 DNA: TGTGCCAGCAGGGTCGGGACTAGCGGGATTCCTTCCGACGAGCAGTACTTC
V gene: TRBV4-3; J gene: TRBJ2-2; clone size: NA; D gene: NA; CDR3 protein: CASSRRHEPGELFF; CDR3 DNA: TGCGCCAGCAGCCGCCGCCACGAACCCGGGGAGCTGTTTTTT
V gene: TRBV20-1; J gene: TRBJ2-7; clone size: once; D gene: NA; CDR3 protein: CSAILEEQYF; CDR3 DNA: TGCAGTGCTATCCTTGAAGAGCAGTACTTC
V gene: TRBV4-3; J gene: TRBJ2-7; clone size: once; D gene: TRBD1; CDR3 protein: CASSQDRGRGYEQYF; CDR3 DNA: TGCGCCAGCAGCCAAGACAGGGGGCGCGGGTACGAGCAGTACTTC
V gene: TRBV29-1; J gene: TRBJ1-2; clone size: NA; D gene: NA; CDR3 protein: CSVLGPLEVDKRKNYGYTF; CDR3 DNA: TGCAGCGTTCTGGGACCGCTCGAAGTAGACAAGCGAAAAAACTATGGCTACACCTTC
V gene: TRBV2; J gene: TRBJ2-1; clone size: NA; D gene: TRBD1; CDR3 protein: CASSGRDSYNEQFF; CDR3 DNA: TGTGCCAGCAGTGGCCGGGACAGTTACAATGAGCAGTTCTTC
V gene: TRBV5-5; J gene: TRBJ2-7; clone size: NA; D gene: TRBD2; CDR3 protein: CASSLGGGEQYF; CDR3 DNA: TGTGCCAGCAGCTTGGGGGGGGGCGAGCAGTACTTC
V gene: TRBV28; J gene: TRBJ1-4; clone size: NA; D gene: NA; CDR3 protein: CASSFSQGGEKLFF; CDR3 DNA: TGTGCCAGCAGTTTTTCCCAGGGTGGGGAAAAACTGTTTTTT
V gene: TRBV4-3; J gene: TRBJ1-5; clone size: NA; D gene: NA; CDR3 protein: CASSQEGIGQPQHF; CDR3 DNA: TGCGCCAGCAGCCAAGAAGGTATAGGCCAGCCCCAGCATTTT